These 27 T cell receptor beta chains came from one sample sequenced in a study of blood T cell repertoires in COVID-19. Sequenced by immunoSEQ multiplex PCR; TCRdb stores in-frame clones only, minus some. Counted here are about 220,000 clones, about nine tenths occurring once; the ten biggest clones make up around 2.6%. The specimen sequenced was PBMCs or T cells enriched from blood (not recorded which). The receptors here all came from a woman aged 25-40 years with acute COVID-19.

This clone was recorded once. The V gene is TRBV19, the J gene TRBJ1-1; 8 bases are a match to TRBD1. Germline CDR1 reads LNHDA; CDR2 reads SQIVND (reference sequence). Germline trimming cut 3 bases from V and 4 bases from J; bases unmatched to any gene: 10. This CDR3 is 16 amino acids long. The CDR3 loop reads CASSIRAGGEGTEAFF. CDR3 coding DNA: TGTGCCAGTAGTATCAGGGCAGGGGGCGAGGGCACTGAAGCTTTCTTT. Complete variable domain (other parts from reference TRBV19 and TRBJ1-1): DGGITQSPKYLFRKEGQNVTLSCEQNLNHDAMYWYRQDPGQGLRLIYYSQIVNDFQKGDIAEGYSVSREKKESFPLTVTSAQKNPTAFYLCASSIRAGGEGTEAFFGQGTRLTVV.

V is TRBV21-1 and J is TRBJ2-1; TRBD1, the D gene given by the table, was not confirmed from the DNA. TRBV21-1 is a recognized pseudogene. The CDR3 consists of 15 residues. The CDR3 DNA reads TGTGCCAGCAGCGGGACAGGGGCGGCCTACAATGAGCAGTTCTTC. This translates into CASSGTGAAYNEQFF.

This chain connects TRBV12-5 to TRBJ2-1; a weak D match, TRBD1 (6 bases). The CDR3 contains 12 residues. Germline lookup yields CDR1 LGHNT and CDR2 FRNRAP. With 9 bases removed from V and 9 bases from J, the gap between germline ends came to 15 bases. CDR3 nucleotide sequence: TGTGCTAGCAGGGGTCAGGGGTTTGAGCAGTTCTTC. The encoded protein is CASRGQGFEQFF. The complete variable domain, with remaining parts taken from reference TRBV12-5 and TRBJ2-1, reads DARVTQTPRHKVTEMGQEVTMRCQPILGHNTVFWYRQTMMQGLELLAYFRNRAPLDDSGMPKDRFSAEMPDATLATLKIQPSEPRDSAVYFCASRGQGFEQFFGPGTRLTVL.

About this clone: Other DNA sequences in the same sample also yield this CDR3. The rearrangement uses TRBV7-9 and TRBJ2-1; a weak D match, TRBD1 (6 bases). Germline loops: CDR1 SEHNR, CDR2 FQNEAQ (reference sequence). Trimming stripped 3 bases from V and 1 base from J, with 10 bases between. The CDR3 has 15 residues. CDR3 bases: TGTGCCAGCAGCTTGTCACAGGGATCCTACAATGAGCAGTTCTTC. Residues: CASSLSQGSYNEQFF. Looking up the rest from reference TRBV7-9 and TRBJ2-1 gives the full variable domain: DTGVSQNPRHKITKRGQNVTFRCDPISEHNRLYWYRQTLGQGPEFLTYFQNEAQLEKSRLLSDRFSAERPKGSFSTLEIQRTEQGDSAMYLCASSLSQGSYNEQFFGPGTRLTVL.

The genes are TRBV7-2 and TRBJ2-2; 10 nucleotides line up with TRBD1. This CDR3 is 17 amino acids long. Germline assignment: CDR1 SGHTA and CDR2 FQGNSA. The trim removed 4 bases at V and 6 bases at J, leaving 11 bases unmatched. The CDR3 spells CASSSQPGQGRSGELFF. In DNA, the CDR3 is TGTGCCAGCAGCTCACAACCGGGACAGGGGCGGTCCGGGGAGCTGTTTTTT.

The chain carries TRBV10-3 and TRBJ1-5, with a tentative D call TRBD1 (5 bases). Germline lookup yields CDR1 ENHRY and CDR2 SYGVKD. This CDR3 contains 16 residues. The ends were cut back, 10 bases at V and 4 bases at J, with 23 bases in the middle. Written as DNA, the CDR3 is TGTGCCAGTGGGGCCTCTGGATATATTGGTAATCAGCCCCAGCATTTT. It specifies CASGASGYIGNQPQHF.

The chain carries TRBV24-1 and TRBJ1-2; 9 nucleotides line up with TRBD1. Losses at the gene ends were 2 bases for V and 11 bases for J; bases not matched to a gene: 5. The CDR3 runs 13 residues. CDR1 and CDR2 from the germline V gene are KGHDR and SFDVKD. The CDR3 coding sequence is TGTGCCACCAGTGATTACCTTGGACAGGGGTACACCTTC. It specifies CATSDYLGQGYTF.

The chain recombines TRBV30 with TRBJ1-1, with D possibly matching TRBD1 (5 bases). With 5 bases removed from V and 1 base from J, the gap between germline ends came to 5 bases. The CDR3 has 11 residues. From germline, CDR1 is GTSNPN and CDR2 SVGIG (reference sequence). DNA for the CDR3: TGTGCCTGGGACAGGAACACTGAAGCTTTCTTT. Encoded protein: CAWDRNTEAFF.

The sample holds one count of this clone. The rearrangement uses TRBV2 and TRBJ1-2; tentative D call: TRBD1 (5 bases). The CDR3 totals 13 residues. From germline, CDR1 is SNHLY and CDR2 FYNNEI. Trimming cost V 7 bases and J 7 bases, with 16 bases left between them. The CDR3 nucleotides are TGTGCCAGCAACCTGTCGCAGGGTAGTGGCTACACCTTC. Translated, it gives CASNLSQGSGYTF.

The V call is TRBV28, the J call TRBJ1-3; the D gene is possibly TRBD1 (6 bases). The CDR3 is 15 residues long. CDR1 is MDHEN and CDR2 is SYDVKM in the germline V gene. Trimming cost V 2 bases and J 4 bases, with 12 bases left between them. The CDR3 DNA follows: TGTGCCAGCAGTTTAGGGGGGGCTTGGGGAAACACCATATATTTT. Translating gives CASSLGGAWGNTIYF.

The gene calls are TRBV4-3 and TRBJ1-2, with TRBD1 matching over 7 bases. CDR1 and CDR2 (germline): LGHNA, YSLEER. The J segment lost 8 bases and the V segment lost 1 base, leaving 7 bases of the junction unmatched. CDR3 length equals 14 residues. The CDR3 coding sequence is TGCGCCAGCAGCCAAGGGTCAGGGGGAAGGGGCTACACCTTC. Encoded protein: CASSQGSGGRGYTF.

V usage is TRBV4-1 and J usage is TRBJ1-2; unclear D gene. V was pared by 0 bases and J by 5 bases, with 22 bases between. The CDR3 totals 18 residues. Germline CDR1 is MGHRA and CDR2 is YSYEKL. CDR3 sequence: CASSQDDHLFGPGYGYTF. In DNA form, the CDR3 reads TGCGCCAGCAGCCAAGATGACCACCTCTTTGGGCCGGGGTATGGCTACACCTTC.

The genes are TRBV3-1 (or the pseudogene TRBV3-2) and TRBJ1-5, with a possible D match to TRBD1 (6 bases). V shed 2 bases and J shed 5 bases, with 10 bases lying between them. CDR1 is LGHDT and CDR2 is YNNKEL in the germline V gene (reference sequence). The CDR3 spans 14 residues. CDR3 DNA: TGTGCCAGCAGCCAAAGCCCAGGGGATCAGCCCCAGCATTTT. It translates to CASSQSPGDQPQHF.

The chain links TRBV5-1 to TRBJ2-7, with D possibly being TRBD2 (6 bases). CDR3 length: 13 residues. Germline values: CDR1 SGHRS, CDR2 YFSETQ. V gave up 2 bases and J gave up 7 bases, with 13 bases separating them. The CDR3 sequence is CASSLGGLDEQYF. The CDR3 nucleotides read TGCGCCAGCAGCTTAGGAGGGCTTGATGAGCAGTACTTC.

The rearrangement links TRBV19 to TRBJ2-7; 8 bases align to TRBD1. The junction had 5 bases not matched to a gene; V was cut back by 5 bases and J by 2 bases. The V gene's germline CDR1 is LNHDA and CDR2 SQIVND (reference sequence). CDR3 size: 14 residues. The CDR3 sequence: CASSPGTGTYEQYF. CDR3 nucleotide sequence: TGTGCCAGTAGTCCGGGGACAGGAACCTACGAGCAGTACTTC.

This sequence joins TRBV10-3 and TRBJ1-1; unclear D gene. CDR1 is ENHRY, CDR2 SYGVKD, per germline. V shed 2 bases and J shed 1 base, with 17 bases lying between them. This CDR3 region has 17 residues. CDR3 sequence reads: CAISEGRGEGSNTEAFF. The CDR3 DNA reads TGTGCCATCAGTGAGGGGCGTGGGGAGGGATCGAACACTGAAGCTTTCTTT.

This clone was recorded only once. The chain has TRBV18 and TRBJ1-1; D perhaps matches TRBD1 (5 bases). CDR1 KGHSH and CDR2 LQKENI come from the germline V gene. The CDR3 spans 13 residues. Trimming took 6 bases from V and 3 from J, leaving 11 bases between them. Written as DNA, the CDR3 is TGTGCCAGCTCTCCCGGGACTGACACTGAAGCTTTCTTT. Translating gives CASSPGTDTEAFF.

The table lists this clone with a count of one. The J gene is TRBJ2-7, the V gene TRBV5-6; 9 bases match TRBD1. Germline-derived CDR1 and CDR2 are SGHDT and YYEEEE. Trimming removed 0 bases from V and 3 bases from J; junction bases left unmatched: 4. This CDR3 spans 15 amino acids. The CDR3 DNA follows: TGTGCCAGCAGCTTGGAGGACAGGGGATTCTACGAGCAGTACTTC. This encodes CASSLEDRGFYEQYF. Drawing the rest from reference TRBV5-6 and TRBJ2-7, the complete variable domain is DAGVTQSPTHLIKTRGQQVTLRCSPKSGHDTVSWYQQALGQGPQFIFQYYEEEERQRGNFPDRFSGHQFPNYSSELNVNALLLGDSALYLCASSLEDRGFYEQYFGPGTRLTVT.

V is TRBV2 and J is TRBJ1-1, with D possibly TRBD1 on 6 matching bases. Germline CDR1 and CDR2: SNHLY and FYNNEI. V gave up 7 bases and J gave up 0 bases, with 9 bases separating them. The length of the CDR3 is 13 residues. CDR3 amino acids: CASTGQMNTEAFF. The CDR3, as DNA: TGTGCCAGCACCGGACAGATGAACACTGAAGCTTTCTTT.

V is TRBV5-1 and J is TRBJ2-7, with D perhaps TRBD2 (5 bases). Looked up from germline, CDR1 is SGHRS and CDR2 is YFSETQ. V lost 1 base to trimming and J lost 5 bases, with 7 bases between them. The CDR3 covers 12 residues. CDR3 bases: TGCGCCAGCAGCTTGTCCGGGAACGAGCAGTACTTC. Its translation is CASSLSGNEQYF.

The chain is built from TRBV6-5 and TRBJ1-1, with a weak D call TRBD1 (5 bases). The CDR3 extends over 14 amino acids. V shed 6 bases and J shed 1 base, with 12 bases lying between them. Germline lookup yields CDR1 MNHEY and CDR2 SVGAGI. CDR3: CASSPLGGNTEAFF. The CDR3 nucleotides are TGTGCCAGCAGCCCACTCGGGGGGAACACTGAAGCTTTCTTT.

This rearrangement joins TRBV9 to TRBJ1-1; TRBD1 might be the D (6 bases). The ends were cut back, 4 bases at V and 0 bases at J, with 7 bases in the middle. Germline V gene data show CDR1 as SGDLS and CDR2 as YYNGEE. This CDR3 has 13 amino acids. The CDR3 DNA sequence: TGTGCCAGCAGCTCAGGGGTGAACACTGAAGCTTTCTTT. Translated, it gives CASSSGVNTEAFF.

The rearrangement uses TRBV3-1 (or the pseudogene TRBV3-2) and TRBJ1-2; the D is unclear. From germline, CDR1 is LGHDT and CDR2 YNNKEL (reference sequence). Trimming pared 0 bases from V and 7 bases from J, leaving 9 bases between. The CDR3 covers 13 residues. The CDR3 here is CASSQDLAAGYTF. CDR3 DNA: TGTGCCAGCAGCCAAGATCTGGCGGCTGGCTACACCTTC.

The gene calls are TRBV2 and TRBJ1-5, with D tentatively TRBD1 (5 bases). V gave up 7 bases and J gave up 4 bases, with 14 bases separating them. The germline V gene encodes CDR1 SNHLY and CDR2 FYNNEI. The CDR3 sequence is 14 residues long. Here the CDR3 DNA reads TGTGCCAGCATGCGTGGGGCCCTTAATCAGCCCCAGCATTTT. This gives the protein CASMRGALNQPQHF.

This chain's CDR3 is CASSRDRENSPLHF. Written as DNA, the CDR3 is TGCGCCAGCAGCAGGGACAGGGAGAATTCACCCCTCCACTTT. The rearrangement joins TRBV5-1 to TRBJ1-6; 9 bases are shared with TRBD1. The CDR3 has 14 residues. CDR1 and CDR2 from the germline V gene are SGHRS and YFSETQ. Losses at the gene ends were 4 bases for V and 7 bases for J; bases not matched to a gene: 3.

The V and J genes are TRBV10-3 and TRBJ1-1; D gene uncertain. CDR3 length equals 12 residues. Between the trimmed V and J ends, which lost 3 bases and 2 bases, there was a span of 4 bases. Germline CDR1 ENHRY, CDR2 SYGVKD. The CDR3 DNA is TGTGCCATCAGTGACAGTAACACTGAAGCTTTCTTT. This translates into CAISDSNTEAFF.

The chain recombines TRBV11-2 with TRBJ1-3; the D is unclear. The CDR3 is 16 residues long. Germline CDR1 and CDR2: SGHAT and FQNNGV. With 5 bases removed from V and 0 bases from J, the gap between germline ends came to 14 bases. CDR3 DNA sequence: TGTGCCAGCAGCACATGGGCCGCCCGCTCTGGAAACACCATATATTTT. Residues: CASSTWAARSGNTIYF. The whole variable domain, filled in from reference TRBV11-2 and TRBJ1-3, reads EAGVAQSPRYKIIEKRQSVAFWCNPISGHATLYWYQQILGQGPKLLIQFQNNGVVDDSQLPKDRFSAERLKGVDSTLKIQPAKLEDSAVYLCASSTWAARSGNTIYFGEGSWLTVV.